This T cell receptor (beta chain) was sequenced during a study of T cell responses to AZD1222 COVID-19 vaccine. Study conclusions and caveats: Seropositive at baseline were only a handful of AZD1222 recipients.

V was clipped by 4 bases and J by 3 bases, with 13 bases between them. CDR1 SGHRS and CDR2 YFSETQ come from the germline V gene. The CDR3 covers 14 residues. TCRdb's copy holds only in-frame clones and misses some; the assay was immunoSEQ multiplex PCR. The sample lists hundreds of thousands of clones, about 94% seen once, with roughly 0.5% in the top ten. For this clone: Its antigen is currently unknown.

The source material was peripheral blood, sampled 28 days after the second AZD1222 dose. V and J are TRBV5-1 and TRBJ1-1; D ambiguous. This TCR derives from an adult who received the AZD1222 COVID-19 vaccine. The CDR3: CASSPEAVYTEAFF. CDR3 DNA: TGCGCCAGCAGCCCCGAGGCAGTTTACACTGAAGCTTTCTTT.